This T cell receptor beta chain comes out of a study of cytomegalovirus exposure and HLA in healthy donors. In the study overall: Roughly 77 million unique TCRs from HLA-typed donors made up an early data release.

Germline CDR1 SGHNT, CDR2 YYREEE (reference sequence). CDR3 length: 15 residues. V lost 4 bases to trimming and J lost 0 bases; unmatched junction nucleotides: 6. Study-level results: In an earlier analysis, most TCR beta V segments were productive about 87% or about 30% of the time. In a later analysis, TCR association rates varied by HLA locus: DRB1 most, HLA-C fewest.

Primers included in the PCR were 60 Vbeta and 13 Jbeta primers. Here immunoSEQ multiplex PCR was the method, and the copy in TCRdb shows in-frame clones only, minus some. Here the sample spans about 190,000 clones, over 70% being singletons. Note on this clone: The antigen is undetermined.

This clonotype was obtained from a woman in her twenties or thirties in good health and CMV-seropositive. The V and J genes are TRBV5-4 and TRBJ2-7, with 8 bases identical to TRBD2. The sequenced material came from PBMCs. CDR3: CASSPSGSGSYEQYF. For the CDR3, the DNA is TGTGCCAGCAGCCCGAGCGGGAGCGGCTCCTACGAGCAGTACTTC. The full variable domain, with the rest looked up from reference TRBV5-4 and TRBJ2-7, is ETGVTQSPTHLIKTRGQQVTLRCSSQSGHNTVSWYQQALGQGPQFIFQYYREEENGRGNFPPRFSGLQFPNYSSELNVNALELDDSALYLCASSPSGSGSYEQYFGPGTRLTVT.